This T cell receptor (beta chain) was captured in a study of cytomegalovirus exposure and HLA in healthy donors. Trimming at V came to 4 bases and at J to 7 bases, leaving 3 bases not matched to a gene. This CDR3 is 12 amino acids long. Germline loops: CDR1 MNHEY, CDR2 SVGAGI. Primers: 60 Vbeta forward and 13 Jbeta reverse. The protocol was immunoSEQ multiplex PCR, while the TCRdb copy is restricted to in-frame clones and leaves out a portion. The sample contains about 130,000 clones, about 66% of which appear only once. This clonotype was sampled from a human donor in good health. The rearrangement links TRBV6-5 to TRBJ1-1; TRBD1 aligns across 7 bases. Sequencing used PBMCs. Written as DNA, the CDR3 is TGTGCCAGCAGTTTCACAGGGGTTGAAGCTTTCTTT. Translation: CASSFTGVEAFF.